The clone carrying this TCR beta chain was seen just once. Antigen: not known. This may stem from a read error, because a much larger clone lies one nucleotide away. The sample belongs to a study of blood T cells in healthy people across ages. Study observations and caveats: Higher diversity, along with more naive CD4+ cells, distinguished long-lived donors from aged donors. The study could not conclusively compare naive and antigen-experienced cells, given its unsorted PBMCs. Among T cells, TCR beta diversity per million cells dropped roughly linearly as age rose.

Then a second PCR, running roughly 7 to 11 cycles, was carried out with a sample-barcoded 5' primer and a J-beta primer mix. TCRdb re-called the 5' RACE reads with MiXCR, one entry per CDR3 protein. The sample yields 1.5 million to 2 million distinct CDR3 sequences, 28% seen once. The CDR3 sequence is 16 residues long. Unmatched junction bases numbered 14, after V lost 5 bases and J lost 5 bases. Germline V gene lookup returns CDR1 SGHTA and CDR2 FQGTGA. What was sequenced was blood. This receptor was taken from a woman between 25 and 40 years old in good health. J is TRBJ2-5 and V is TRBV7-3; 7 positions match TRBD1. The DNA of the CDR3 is TGTGCCAGCAGCCAATCCGGGACAGAGGCGCGGGAGACCCAGTACTTC. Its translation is CASSQSGTEARETQYF.